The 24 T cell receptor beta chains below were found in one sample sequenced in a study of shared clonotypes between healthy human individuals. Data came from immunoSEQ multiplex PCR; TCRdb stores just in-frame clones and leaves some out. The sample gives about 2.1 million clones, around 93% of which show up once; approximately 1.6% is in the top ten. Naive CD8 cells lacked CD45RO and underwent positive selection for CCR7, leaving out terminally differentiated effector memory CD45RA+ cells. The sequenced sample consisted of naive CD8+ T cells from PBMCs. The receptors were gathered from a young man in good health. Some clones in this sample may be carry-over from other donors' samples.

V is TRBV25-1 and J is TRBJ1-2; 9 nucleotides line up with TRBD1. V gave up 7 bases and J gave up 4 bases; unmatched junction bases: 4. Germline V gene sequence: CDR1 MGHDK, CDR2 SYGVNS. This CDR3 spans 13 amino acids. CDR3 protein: CASTRDRAYGYTF. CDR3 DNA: TGTGCCAGCACTAGGGACAGGGCCTATGGCTACACCTTC.

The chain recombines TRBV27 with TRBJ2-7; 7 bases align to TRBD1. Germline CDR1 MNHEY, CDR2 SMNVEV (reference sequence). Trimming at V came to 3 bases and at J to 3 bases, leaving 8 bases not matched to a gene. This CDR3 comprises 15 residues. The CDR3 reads CASSLATGRNYEQYF. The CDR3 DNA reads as TGTGCCAGCAGTTTGGCGACAGGGAGAAACTACGAGCAGTACTTC.

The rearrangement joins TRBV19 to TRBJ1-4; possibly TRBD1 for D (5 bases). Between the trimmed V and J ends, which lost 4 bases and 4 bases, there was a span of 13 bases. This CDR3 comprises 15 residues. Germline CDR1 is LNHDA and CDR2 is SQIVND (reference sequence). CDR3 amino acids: CASSRGGTVNEKLFF. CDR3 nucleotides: TGTGCCAGTAGTAGGGGCGGGACTGTTAATGAAAAACTGTTTTTT.

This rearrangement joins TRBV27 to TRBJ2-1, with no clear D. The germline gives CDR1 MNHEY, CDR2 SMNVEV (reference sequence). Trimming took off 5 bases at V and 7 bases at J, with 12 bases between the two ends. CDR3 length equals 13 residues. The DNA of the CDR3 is TGTGCCAGCAGTACTATGGGTTGGAATGAGCAGTTCTTC. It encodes CASSTMGWNEQFF.

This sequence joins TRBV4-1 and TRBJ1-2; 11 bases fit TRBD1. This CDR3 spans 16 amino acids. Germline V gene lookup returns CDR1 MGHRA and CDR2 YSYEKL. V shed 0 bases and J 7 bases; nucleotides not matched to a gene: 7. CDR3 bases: TGCGCCAGCAGCCAAGAGCCGGGACAGGGGGGTGTTGGCTACACCTTC. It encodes CASSQEPGQGGVGYTF.

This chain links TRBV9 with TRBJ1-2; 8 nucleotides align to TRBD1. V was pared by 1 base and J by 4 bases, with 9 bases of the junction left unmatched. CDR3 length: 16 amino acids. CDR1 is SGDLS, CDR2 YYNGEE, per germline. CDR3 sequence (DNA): TGTGCCAGCAGCGTAAACCGTGACAGGGGATCCTATGGCTACACCTTC. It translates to CASSVNRDRGSYGYTF.

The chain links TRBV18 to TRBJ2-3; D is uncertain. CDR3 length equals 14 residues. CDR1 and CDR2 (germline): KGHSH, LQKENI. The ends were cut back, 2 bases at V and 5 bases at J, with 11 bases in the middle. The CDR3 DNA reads TGTGCCAGCTCACCAATGGTGTATGAAGATACGCAGTATTTT. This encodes CASSPMVYEDTQYF.

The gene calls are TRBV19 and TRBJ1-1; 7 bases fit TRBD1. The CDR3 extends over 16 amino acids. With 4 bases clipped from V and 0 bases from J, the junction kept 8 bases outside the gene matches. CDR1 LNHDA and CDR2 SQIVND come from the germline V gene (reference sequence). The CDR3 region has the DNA TGTGCCAGTAGTAAGAACAGGGGTAATGTGAACACTGAAGCTTTCTTT. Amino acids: CASSKNRGNVNTEAFF. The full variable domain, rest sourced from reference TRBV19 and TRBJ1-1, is DGGITQSPKYLFRKEGQNVTLSCEQNLNHDAMYWYRQDPGQGLRLIYYSQIVNDFQKGDIAEGYSVSREKKESFPLTVTSAQKNPTAFYLCASSKNRGNVNTEAFFGQGTRLTVV.

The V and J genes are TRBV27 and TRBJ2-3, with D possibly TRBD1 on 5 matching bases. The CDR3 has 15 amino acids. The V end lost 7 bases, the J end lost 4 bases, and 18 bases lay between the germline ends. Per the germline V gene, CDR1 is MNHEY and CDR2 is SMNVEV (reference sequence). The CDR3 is CASTSGREEADTQYF. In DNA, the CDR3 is TGTGCCAGCACTTCAGGCAGGGAAGAGGCAGATACGCAGTATTTT.

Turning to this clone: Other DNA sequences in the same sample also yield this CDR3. CDR3 DNA: TGTGCCAGCAGCGTACGGGGGAGCTCCTACAATGAGCAGTTCTTC. Translating gives CASSVRGSSYNEQFF. The chain carries TRBV9 and TRBJ2-1; perhaps TRBD2 as D (6 bases). The germline CDR1 and CDR2 sequences are SGDLS and YYNGEE. This CDR3 has 15 amino acids. V lost 1 base and J lost 0, with 8 bases in between. Full variable domain (remainder filled in from reference TRBV9 and TRBJ2-1): DSGVTQTPKHLITATGQRVTLRCSPRSGDLSVYWYQQSLDQGLQFLIQYYNGEERAKGNILERFSAQQFPDLHSELNLSSLELGDSALYFCASSVRGSSYNEQFFGPGTRLTVL.

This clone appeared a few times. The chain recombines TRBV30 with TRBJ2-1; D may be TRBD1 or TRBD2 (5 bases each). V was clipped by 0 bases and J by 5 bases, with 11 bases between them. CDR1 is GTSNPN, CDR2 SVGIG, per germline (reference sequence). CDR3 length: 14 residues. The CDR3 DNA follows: TGTGCCTGGAGTGTAATGGGACCTCACAATGAGCAGTTCTTC. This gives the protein CAWSVMGPHNEQFF.

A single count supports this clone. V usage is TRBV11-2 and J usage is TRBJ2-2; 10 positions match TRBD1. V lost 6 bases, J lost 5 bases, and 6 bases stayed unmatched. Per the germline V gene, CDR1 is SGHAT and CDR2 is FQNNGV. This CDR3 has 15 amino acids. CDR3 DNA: TGTGCCAGCAGAACCGGGACAGGGGAAACCGGGGAGCTGTTTTTT. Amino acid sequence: CASRTGTGETGELFF.

CDR3 coding DNA: TGTGCCATCAAACCCGGGCTCGACTACGAGCAGTACTTC. This codes for CAIKPGLDYEQYF. The V call is TRBV28, the J call TRBJ2-7; D not resolved. Trimming stripped 10 bases from V and 3 bases from J, with 16 bases between. Germline V gives CDR1 MDHEN, CDR2 SYDVKM. This CDR3 contains 13 residues.

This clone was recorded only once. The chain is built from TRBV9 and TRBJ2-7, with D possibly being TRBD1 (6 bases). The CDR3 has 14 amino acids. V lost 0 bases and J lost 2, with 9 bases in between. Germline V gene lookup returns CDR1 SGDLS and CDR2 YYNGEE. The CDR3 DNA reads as TGTGCCAGCAGCGTAGAGAAGGGGGCCTACGAGCAGTACTTC. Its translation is CASSVEKGAYEQYF.

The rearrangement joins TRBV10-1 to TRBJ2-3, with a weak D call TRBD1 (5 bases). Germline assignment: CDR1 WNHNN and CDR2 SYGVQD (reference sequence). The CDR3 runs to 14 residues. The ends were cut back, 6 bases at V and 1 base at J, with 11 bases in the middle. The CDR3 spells CASRGAARTDTQYF. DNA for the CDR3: TGCGCCAGCAGAGGGGCGGCTCGCACAGATACGCAGTATTTT.

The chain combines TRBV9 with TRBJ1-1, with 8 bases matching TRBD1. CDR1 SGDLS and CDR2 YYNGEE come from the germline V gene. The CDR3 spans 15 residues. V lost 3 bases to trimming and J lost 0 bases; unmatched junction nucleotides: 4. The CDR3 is CASSELQGVNTEAFF. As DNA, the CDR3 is TGTGCCAGCAGCGAGCTACAGGGGGTGAACACTGAAGCTTTCTTT.

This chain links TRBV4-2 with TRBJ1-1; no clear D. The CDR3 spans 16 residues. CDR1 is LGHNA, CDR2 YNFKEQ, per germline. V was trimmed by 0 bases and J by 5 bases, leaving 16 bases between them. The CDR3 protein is CASSQDLAPPGTEAFF. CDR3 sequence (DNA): TGTGCCAGCAGCCAAGATTTGGCGCCCCCGGGAACTGAAGCTTTCTTT.

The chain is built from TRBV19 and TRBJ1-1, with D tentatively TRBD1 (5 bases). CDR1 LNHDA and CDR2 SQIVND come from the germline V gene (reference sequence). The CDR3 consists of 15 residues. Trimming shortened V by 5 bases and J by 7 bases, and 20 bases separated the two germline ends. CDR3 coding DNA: TGTGCCAGTAGTTACCCGGGACTCGGGAACTTTGAAGCTTTCTTT. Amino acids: CASSYPGLGNFEAFF.

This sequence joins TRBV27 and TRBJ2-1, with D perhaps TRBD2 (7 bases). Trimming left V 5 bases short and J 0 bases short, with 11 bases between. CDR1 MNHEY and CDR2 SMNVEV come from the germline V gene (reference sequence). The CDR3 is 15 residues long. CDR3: CASSPAGASYNEQFF. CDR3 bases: TGTGCCAGCAGTCCCGCGGGGGCCTCCTACAATGAGCAGTTCTTC.

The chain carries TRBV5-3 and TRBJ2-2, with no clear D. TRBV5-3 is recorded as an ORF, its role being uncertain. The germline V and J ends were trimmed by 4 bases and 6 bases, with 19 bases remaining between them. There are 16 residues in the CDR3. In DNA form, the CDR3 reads TGTGCCAGAAGCCCAAACGGGCGACCGGCCCCCGGGGAGCTGTTTTTT. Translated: CARSPNGRPAPGELFF.

DNA for the CDR3: TGTGCCAGCAGTTTAGATAGGGATTACTCTGGAAACACCATATATTTT. It translates to CASSLDRDYSGNTIYF. The chain links TRBV28 to TRBJ1-3, with D hard to call. Per germline, CDR1 MDHEN and CDR2 SYDVKM. Trimming stripped 2 bases from V and 0 bases from J, with 11 bases between. This CDR3 region has 16 residues.

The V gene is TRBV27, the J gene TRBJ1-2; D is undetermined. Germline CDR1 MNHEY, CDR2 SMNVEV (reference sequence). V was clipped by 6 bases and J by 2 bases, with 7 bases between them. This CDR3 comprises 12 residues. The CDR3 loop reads CASRDGNYGYTF. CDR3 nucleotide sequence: TGTGCCAGCAGGGACGGGAACTATGGCTACACCTTC.

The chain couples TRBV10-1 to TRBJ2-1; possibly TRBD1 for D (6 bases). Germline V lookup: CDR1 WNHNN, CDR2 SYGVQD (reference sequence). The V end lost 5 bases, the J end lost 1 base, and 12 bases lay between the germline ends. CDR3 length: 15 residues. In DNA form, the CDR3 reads TGCGCCAGCAGTCCTGGACAGCCATCCTACAATGAGCAGTTCTTC. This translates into CASSPGQPSYNEQFF.

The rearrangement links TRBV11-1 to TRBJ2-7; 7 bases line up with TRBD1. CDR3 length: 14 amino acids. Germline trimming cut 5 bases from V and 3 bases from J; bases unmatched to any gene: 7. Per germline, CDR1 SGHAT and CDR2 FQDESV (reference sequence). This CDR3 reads CASSPRQGFYEQYF. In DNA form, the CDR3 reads TGTGCCAGCAGCCCCCGACAGGGCTTCTACGAGCAGTACTTC.